This passage covers 19 T cell receptor beta chains from one sample sequenced in a study of blood T cell repertoires in COVID-19. Sequencing used immunoSEQ multiplex PCR; TCRdb keeps in-frame clones, though not all of them. The sample shows 170,000 or so clones, approximately 84% of them seen only once. The specimen was peripheral blood. These receptors all stem from a man younger than 35 with active or convalescent COVID-19.

This clone has just one count. The rearrangement joins TRBV9 to TRBJ2-7; D is possibly TRBD2 (6 bases). The CDR3 has 14 amino acids. The germline V and J ends were trimmed by 4 bases and 7 bases, with 18 bases remaining between them. Germline V gives CDR1 SGDLS, CDR2 YYNGEE. The CDR3 sequence: CASSKGRTPEEQYF. CDR3 in DNA: TGTGCCAGCAGCAAAGGGAGGACACCCGAAGAGCAGTACTTC.

The chain links TRBV27 to TRBJ1-4; D is possibly TRBD1 (5 bases). The CDR3 runs 13 residues. Per the germline V gene, CDR1 is MNHEY and CDR2 is SMNVEV (reference sequence). Trimming cost V 5 bases and J 5 bases, with 9 bases left between them. CDR3 region: CASSHRTNEKLFF. CDR3 sequence (DNA): TGTGCCAGCAGTCACAGGACCAATGAAAAACTGTTTTTT.

The rearrangement uses TRBV23-1 and TRBJ1-2; TRBD1 might be the D (5 bases). Being an ORF, TRBV23-1 has a function that is uncertain. V was trimmed by 3 bases and J by 3 bases, leaving 17 bases between them. The CDR3 contains 16 residues. The CDR3 DNA reads TGCGCCAGCAGTCACCTCCCGTGGGGGGAGGACTATGGCTACACCTTC. Its protein is CASSHLPWGEDYGYTF.

The chain carries TRBV6-2 or TRBV6-3 and TRBJ1-2; weak D call: TRBD1 (6 bases). The germline V gene has CDR1 MNHEY and CDR2 SVGEGT. This CDR3 has 14 residues. V gave up 4 bases and J gave up 4 bases, with 13 bases separating them. The CDR3 nucleotides read TGTGCCAGCAGTTCATCCGGGACAATCTATGGCTACACCTTC. As protein: CASSSSGTIYGYTF.

CDR3 amino acids: CASSVAESSYNEQFF. CDR3 bases: TGTGCCAGCAGCGTAGCGGAGAGCTCCTACAATGAGCAGTTCTTC. The chain carries TRBV5-5 and TRBJ2-1; possible D gene TRBD2, 6 bases. Trimming cost V 4 bases and J 0 bases, with 11 bases left between them. The CDR3 runs to 15 residues. The germline V gene has CDR1 SGHKS and CDR2 YYEKEE (reference sequence). Full variable domain (missing parts from reference TRBV5-5 and TRBJ2-1): DAGVTQSPTHLIKTRGQQVTLRCSPISGHKSVSWYQQVLGQGPQFIFQYYEKEERGRGNFPDRFSARQFPNYSSELNVNALLLGDSALYLCASSVAESSYNEQFFGPGTRLTVL.

This clone was picked up one time. The J gene is TRBJ2-2, the V gene TRBV7-3; D is perhaps TRBD1 (6 bases). V dropped 6 bases and J dropped 3 bases, with 11 bases sitting between them. Germline V lookup: CDR1 SGHTA, CDR2 FQGTGA. There are 14 residues in the CDR3. Here the CDR3 DNA reads TGTGCCAGCAGAACCAGGGGAGACACCGGGGAGCTGTTTTTT. Its translation: CASRTRGDTGELFF.

The chain has TRBV18 and TRBJ2-7; D is perhaps TRBD2 (6 bases). V lost 2 bases and J lost 4, with 15 bases in between. Germline assignment: CDR1 KGHSH and CDR2 LQKENI. The CDR3 contains 15 residues. DNA for the CDR3: TGTGCCAGCTCACCAGCACCGGGAGATGGTTACGAGCAGTACTTC. It yields the protein CASSPAPGDGYEQYF.

CDR3 coding DNA: TGCGCCAGCAGCTGGGACAGGGACACTGAAGCTTTCTTT. Translating it yields CASSWDRDTEAFF. This sequence joins TRBV5-1 and TRBJ1-1; TRBD1 agrees at 9 bases. This CDR3 region has 13 residues. The germline V gene encodes CDR1 SGHRS and CDR2 YFSETQ. Trimming removed 3 bases from V and 3 bases from J; junction bases left unmatched: 0. The full variable domain, its missing parts supplied by reference TRBV5-1 and TRBJ1-1, is KAGVTQTPRYLIKTRGQQVTLSCSPISGHRSVSWYQQTPGQGLQFLFEYFSETQRNKGNFPGRFSGRQFSNSRSEMNVSTLELGDSALYLCASSWDRDTEAFFGQGTRLTVV.

This chain links TRBV18 with TRBJ2-3, with 10 bases identical to TRBD2. This CDR3 is built from 16 residues. After removal of 4 bases from V and 1 base from J, the junction contained 5 bases not matched to a gene. Germline values: CDR1 KGHSH, CDR2 LQKENI. The CDR3 coding sequence is TGTGCCAGCTCACTCAAGCTAGCGGGGGGCACAGATACGCAGTATTTT. It yields the protein CASSLKLAGGTDTQYF. The full variable domain, in which reference TRBV18 and TRBJ2-3 provide the parts outside the CDR3, is NAGVMQNPRHLVRRRGQEARLRCSPMKGHSHVYWYRQLPEEGLKFMVYLQKENIIDESGMPKERFSAEFPKEGPSILRIQQVVRGDSAAYFCASSLKLAGGTDTQYFGPGTRLTVL.

This CDR3 reads CASRWDTNTGELFF. The CDR3 bases are TGTGCCAGCAGATGGGACACGAACACCGGGGAGCTGTTTTTT. The chain recombines TRBV7-2 with TRBJ2-2, with D possibly being TRBD1 (6 bases). The ends were cut back, 6 bases at V and 0 bases at J, with 8 bases in the middle. This CDR3 is built from 14 residues. Germline V CDR1 and CDR2: SGHTA, FQGNSA.

The genes are TRBV9 and TRBJ2-7; D not resolved. V was shortened by 4 bases and J by 3 bases, with 20 bases between the two germline ends. The CDR3 runs to 16 residues. Per germline, CDR1 SGDLS and CDR2 YYNGEE. CDR3 sequence (DNA): TGTGCCAGCAGCCCCAAACCTTCGAGCCATGGCTACGAGCAGTACTTC. Its translation is CASSPKPSSHGYEQYF.

The chain is built from TRBV3-1 (or the pseudogene TRBV3-2) and TRBJ2-5; 8 positions match TRBD2. In germline, CDR1 is LGHDT, CDR2 YNNKEL (reference sequence). The J segment lost 9 bases and the V segment lost 4 bases, leaving 10 bases of the junction unmatched. The CDR3 is 14 amino acids. CDR3 nucleotides: TGTGCCAGCAGCCCCACTAGCGGCCCCCAGGCCCAGTACTTC. The encoded protein is CASSPTSGPQAQYF.

The rearrangement joins TRBV10-1 to TRBJ1-2; no firm D call. V was clipped by 3 bases and J by 4 bases, with 12 bases between them. This CDR3 region has 14 residues. Looked up from germline, CDR1 is WNHNN and CDR2 is SYGVQD (reference sequence). The CDR3 here is CASSDQSLGYGYTF. In DNA form, the CDR3 reads TGCGCCAGCAGTGATCAGTCGCTTGGCTATGGCTACACCTTC.

V and J are TRBV28 and TRBJ2-7; 8 bases fit TRBD2. J gave up 3 bases and V 4 bases, and 11 bases lay outside the gene matches. Germline loops: CDR1 MDHEN, CDR2 SYDVKM. This CDR3 region has 16 residues. This chain's CDR3 is CASSSPSSGYNYEQYF. Here the CDR3 DNA reads TGTGCCAGCAGTTCTCCCTCTAGCGGGTACAACTACGAGCAGTACTTC.

On this clone itself: Other DNA variants within this sample encode the same CDR3. The rearrangement uses TRBV3-1 (or the pseudogene TRBV3-2) and TRBJ2-1; D is possibly TRBD2 (6 bases). Trimming left V 1 base short and J 2 bases short, with 9 bases between. The CDR3 covers 15 residues. CDR1 and CDR2 (germline): LGHDT, YNNKEL (reference sequence). The CDR3 here is CASSQGRGPYNEQFF. CDR3 DNA: TGTGCCAGCAGCCAAGGGCGGGGACCCTACAATGAGCAGTTCTTC.

This clone was counted once. This rearrangement joins TRBV5-5 to TRBJ2-7; tentative D call: TRBD2 (7 bases). V was cut by 0 bases and J by 3 bases, with 13 bases left in between. The germline V gene encodes CDR1 SGHKS and CDR2 YYEKEE (reference sequence). There are 15 residues in the CDR3. The CDR3 sequence: CASSLAAGDYYEQYF. CDR3 nucleotides: TGTGCCAGCAGCTTGGCGGCAGGGGACTACTACGAGCAGTACTTC.

This rearrangement joins TRBV5-4 to TRBJ1-1, with D perhaps matching TRBD1 (5 bases). This CDR3 has 13 residues. V lost 4 bases and J lost 1, with 8 bases in between. Germline assignment: CDR1 SGHNT and CDR2 YYREEE (reference sequence). DNA of the CDR3: TGTGCCAGCAGCCCGGGGGGGAACACTGAAGCTTTCTTT. It codes for CASSPGGNTEAFF.

The V gene is TRBV6-1, the J gene TRBJ1-2, with D unresolved. The CDR3 has 16 amino acids. Trimming stripped 4 bases from V and 3 bases from J, with 18 bases between. Germline CDR1 reads MNHNS; CDR2 reads SASEGT. The DNA of the CDR3 is TGTGCCAGCAGTGGCACCTCGGCGGGGAGTGACTATGGCTACACCTTC. Its protein product is CASSGTSAGSDYGYTF.

There are a few counts of this clone. The chain couples TRBV3-1 (or the pseudogene TRBV3-2) to TRBJ1-5, with D maybe TRBD1 (5 bases). The CDR3 covers 16 residues. The germline V gene encodes CDR1 LGHDT and CDR2 YNNKEL (reference sequence). V was shortened by 0 bases and J by 9 bases, with 18 bases between the two germline ends. This CDR3 is CASSQDLTGGIRPQHF. The CDR3 bases are TGTGCCAGCAGCCAAGATCTTACCGGGGGGATCAGGCCCCAGCATTTT.